This T cell receptor beta chain appears in the sequencing data of a study of vaccination and CD4 T cells after COVID-19. As for the study in general: Samples were taken after vaccination, a median of roughly 70 days after dose two, with a range of 14 to 241.

General observations from the study: Relatively few convalescent patients and no early post-infection timepoints were analyzed.

Sequencing of DNA taken from cultured CD4+ T cells relied on the Oncomine TCR Beta short-read assay. It was from cultured CD4+ T cells that genomic DNA was extracted. TCRdb fed the PCR reads into MiXCR, producing one record per CDR3 protein. Of 13,000 to 15,000 distinct CDR3 sequences listed, less than 70% were seen once; the top ten hold over 3.5%. The CDR3 is 14 residues long. CDR1 and CDR2 from the germline V gene are SEHNR and FQNEAQ (reference sequence). Trimming left V 3 bases short and J 5 bases short, with 13 bases between. As to treatment: 10-day PBMC culture with coronavirus spike peptide pools or control peptides (ViraFEST assay). Antigen-specific T cells were expanded with peptide pools by ViraFEST, and TCRs were then sequenced. Concerning this clonotype itself: The antigen is undetermined.

Sample: CD4+ T cells from blood, cultured in vitro, taken before SARS-CoV-2 vaccination. The chain joins TRBV7-9 to TRBJ1-1, with a tentative D call TRBD1 (5 bases). This TCR was recovered from a human donor who had recovered from COVID-19. The CDR3 nucleotides are TGTGCCAGCAGCTTTCCGGGGCAGGTGACTGAAGCTTTCTTT. Translating it yields CASSFPGQVTEAFF.